This entry lists 24 T cell receptor beta chains sequenced from one sample in a study of CD8+CD57+ T cells in acquired aplastic anemia. Sequenced patients had shown CD8+CD57+ cell expansion by flow cytometry. The TCR beta profiling, which covered VDJ combination and CDR3 sequence, was carried out using genomic DNA as the template. TCRdb processed the reads anew with MiXCR; each CDR3 protein has one entry. The profile shows approximately 300,000 distinct CDR3 sequences, approximately 60% of them singletons. The sequenced sample consisted of sorted CD4+, CD8+, or CD8+CD57+ T cells (not recorded which) from PBMCs. The origin of the receptors is a human donor with aplastic anemia.

This chain links TRBV6-5 with TRBJ1-1, with D tentatively TRBD1 (6 bases). Per the germline V gene, CDR1 is MNHEY and CDR2 is SVGAGI. V was cut by 5 bases and J by 0 bases, with 10 bases left in between. The CDR3 spans 14 residues. CDR3 nucleotides: TGTGCCAGCAGTGGGACAAACATGAACACTGAAGCTTTCTTT. Translating gives CASSGTNMNTEAFF.

This clonotype was detected only once. The chain has TRBV15 and TRBJ1-3; D not resolved. The CDR3 runs to 16 residues. Germline V gene data show CDR1 as LNHNV and CDR2 as YYDKDF (reference sequence). Trimming stripped 0 bases from V and 0 bases from J, with 9 bases between. The CDR3 nucleotides are TGTGCCACCAGCAGAGATGTCACCAGCTCTGGAAACACCATATATTTT. This translates into CATSRDVTSSGNTIYF.

V and J are TRBV6-5 and TRBJ2-3, with D possibly TRBD2 on 6 matching bases. Between the trimmed V and J ends, which lost 0 bases and 2 bases, there was a span of 9 bases. Germline assignment: CDR1 MNHEY and CDR2 SVGAGI. This CDR3 has 15 amino acids. CDR3 nucleotides: TGTGCCAGCAGTTACTCGTCTAGCGACACAGATACGCAGTATTTT. This codes for CASSYSSSDTDTQYF.

This chain links TRBV20-1 with TRBJ2-5; a possible D gene is TRBD2 (6 bases). CDR3 length: 13 residues. Germline V gene data show CDR1 as DFQATT and CDR2 as SNEGSKA (reference sequence). The V end was cut by 7 bases, the J end by 5 bases, with 17 bases between. The chain's CDR3 is CSVPGLTWETQYF. DNA for the CDR3: TGCAGTGTACCGGGACTCACTTGGGAGACCCAGTACTTC.

Ten or more counts support this clonotype. This chain links TRBV7-9 with TRBJ1-5, with D tentatively TRBD1 (5 bases). CDR3 size: 14 residues. Germline V lookup: CDR1 SEHNR, CDR2 FQNEAQ (reference sequence). Trimming shortened V by 5 bases and J by 1 base, and 9 bases separated the two germline ends. The DNA for the CDR3 is TGTGCCAGCAGCCGTGGGACGAGCAATCAGCCCCAGCATTTT. Encoded protein: CASSRGTSNQPQHF.

The chain joins TRBV9 to TRBJ1-1; D unclear. This CDR3 has 14 amino acids. Trimming took 6 bases from V and 2 from J, leaving 14 bases between them. Germline assignment: CDR1 SGDLS and CDR2 YYNGEE. CDR3 sequence reads: CASTPLEGNTEAFF. CDR3 in DNA: TGTGCCAGCACCCCACTGGAGGGTAACACTGAAGCTTTCTTT.

In its sample, this clonotype was seen once. The chain carries TRBV20-1 and TRBJ1-5, with 9 positions matching TRBD1. Germline CDR1 and CDR2: DFQATT and SNEGSKA (reference sequence). Losses at the gene ends were 0 bases for V and 10 bases for J; bases not matched to a gene: 7. The length of the CDR3 is 14 residues. CDR3 nucleotide sequence: TGCAGTGCTAGAGAACCGGACAGGGGCGAACCCCAGCATTTT. This sequence encodes CSAREPDRGEPQHF.

CDR3 nucleotide sequence: TGTGCCAGCTCACCAGCCCTGAACACTGAAGCTTTCTTT. Amino acids: CASSPALNTEAFF. The genes are TRBV18 and TRBJ1-1; unclear D gene. The germline gives CDR1 KGHSH, CDR2 LQKENI. V lost 2 bases to trimming and J lost 0 bases, with 4 bases between them. The length of the CDR3 is 13 residues.

The V gene is TRBV7-3, the J gene TRBJ2-1; D possibly uses TRBD1 or TRBD2 (5 bases each). Trimming shortened V by 4 bases and J by 7 bases, and 14 bases separated the two germline ends. The CDR3 is made up of 14 amino acids. Germline CDR1 and CDR2: SGHTA and FQGTGA. CDR3 protein: CASSSGDPPNEQFF. The CDR3 nucleotides read TGTGCCAGCAGCTCCGGGGACCCCCCAAATGAGCAGTTCTTC.

The V gene is TRBV7-3, the J gene TRBJ1-2; the match to TRBD1 covers 10 bases. The ends lost 5 bases at V and 5 bases at J; junction bases unmatched: 8. Germline assignment: CDR1 SGHTA and CDR2 FQGTGA. The CDR3 is 15 amino acids. The CDR3 spells CASSINPGQGYGYTF. CDR3 coding DNA: TGTGCCAGCAGCATTAACCCGGGACAGGGGTATGGCTACACCTTC.

This chain links TRBV20-1 with TRBJ1-2; D unclear. V was pared by 2 bases and J by 4 bases, with 11 bases between. The CDR3 loop spans 13 amino acids. Germline V lookup: CDR1 DFQATT, CDR2 SNEGSKA (reference sequence). CDR3 region: CSARNEGPYGYTF. The CDR3 DNA sequence: TGCAGTGCTAGAAATGAGGGTCCCTATGGCTACACCTTC.

This chain joins TRBV7-8 and TRBJ1-6, with D unclear. Deletions cut 0 bases from V and 13 bases from J, with 16 bases between. CDR1 is SGHVS, CDR2 FQNEAQ, per germline. CDR3 length: 15 amino acids. Written as DNA, the CDR3 is TGTGCCAGCAGCTTAGCCGATTATAGCAATCAGCCCCTCCACTTT. Protein sequence: CASSLADYSNQPLHF.

Many counts were recorded for this clonotype. The chain couples TRBV12-3 or TRBV12-4 to TRBJ2-2; 7 bases are a match to TRBD2. The CDR3 sequence is 15 residues long. V was pared by 6 bases and J by 2 bases, with 6 bases of the junction left unmatched. The CDR3 nucleotides are TGTGCCAGCAGATCCAGCGGGGTAAACACCGGGGAGCTGTTTTTT. This translates into CASRSSGVNTGELFF.

The V call is TRBV13, the J call TRBJ2-1; either TRBD1 or TRBD2 may supply D (7 bases each). Germline values: CDR1 PRHDT, CDR2 FYEKMQ (reference sequence). V lost 3 bases, J lost 9 bases, and 12 bases lay in between. The CDR3 totals 13 residues. The DNA for the CDR3 is TGTGCCAGCAGCTTGGGACAGCGGGGTGAGCAGTTCTTC. It specifies CASSLGQRGEQFF.

As for this clonotype: The junction departs from germline at one end; a sequencing error may be responsible. V usage is TRBV20-1 and J usage is TRBJ2-5; D is undetermined. Germline-derived CDR1 and CDR2 are DFQATT and SNEGSKA (reference sequence). This CDR3 has 14 amino acids. The CDR3 sequence is CSARDPIGQEAQYF. CDR3 coding DNA: TGCAGTGCTCGAGATCCGATTGGCCAAGAGGCCCAGTACTTC.

The rearrangement joins TRBV5-1 to TRBJ2-2; 8 positions match TRBD1. The CDR3 has 13 residues. Germline V gene lookup returns CDR1 SGHRS and CDR2 YFSETQ. V shed 5 bases and J 11 bases; nucleotides not matched to a gene: 8. The CDR3 coding sequence is TGCGCCAGCAGGGACCCAGGGGGCGGTGAGCTGTTTTTT. This translates into CASRDPGGGELFF.

This clonotype was detected only once. One junction end disagrees with the germline gene, perhaps due to a read error. The rearrangement joins TRBV5-5 to TRBJ2-3, with D perhaps TRBD1 (5 bases). CDR3 size: 16 residues. From germline, CDR1 is SGHKS and CDR2 YYEKEE (reference sequence). In nucleotides, the CDR3 is TGTGCCAGCAGGTTGGGGCAGTACCGTGGGGCAGATACGCGGTATTTT. Translated, it gives CASRLGQYRGADTRYF.

This clonotype was seen at least ten times. V and J are TRBV25-1 and TRBJ1-2; no clear D gene. The germline CDR1 and CDR2 sequences are MGHDK and SYGVNS. Trimming stripped 1 base from V and 3 bases from J, with 9 bases between. This CDR3 comprises 14 residues. Here the CDR3 DNA reads TGTGCCAGCAGTGAATCCGAAGATTACTATGGCTACACCTTC. Translated: CASSESEDYYGYTF.

This clonotype appeared a few times. A much larger clone lies one base from this, so it may be a read error. The chain couples TRBV5-1 to TRBJ1-1, with TRBD1 matching over 10 bases. V trimming: 4 bases; J trimming: 11 bases; junction bases outside the gene matches: 8. The CDR3 spans 13 residues. Germline loops: CDR1 SGHRS, CDR2 YFSETQ. Here the CDR3 reads CASSIDRGHQAFF. CDR3 nucleotides: TGCGCCAGCAGCATTGACAGGGGGCACCAGGCTTTCTTT.

This clonotype was seen a few times. The chain carries TRBV24-1 and TRBJ2-1; 8 nucleotides align to TRBD2. Germline assignment: CDR1 KGHDR and CDR2 SFDVKD. Losses at the gene ends were 4 bases for V and 5 bases for J; bases not matched to a gene: 12. The CDR3 runs 17 residues. DNA of the CDR3: TGTGCCACCAGTGAAACACGACCCGGGACTAGTAACAATGAGCAGTTCTTC. Amino acids: CATSETRPGTSNNEQFF.

This clonotype was found once. The chain recombines TRBV2 with TRBJ1-2; D possibly corresponds to TRBD1 (5 bases). Between the trimmed V and J ends, which lost 4 bases and 0 bases, there was a span of 15 bases. Germline loops: CDR1 SNHLY, CDR2 FYNNEI. This CDR3 region has 16 residues. The CDR3 region has the DNA TGTGCCAGCAGTGGGTCGGTAGGGGTGACTAACTATGGCTACACCTTC. Encoded protein: CASSGSVGVTNYGYTF.

CDR3 nucleotides: TGTGCCAGCAGTTTGAACCCCGGCAATGAGCAGTTCTTC. It encodes CASSLNPGNEQFF. J is TRBJ2-1 and V is TRBV12-3 or TRBV12-4; D unresolved. The CDR3 spans 13 residues. Trimming took off 3 bases at V and 6 bases at J, with 9 bases between the two ends.

V and J are TRBV29-1 and TRBJ2-2; 7 nucleotides line up with TRBD1. CDR1 is SQVTM, CDR2 ANQGSEA, per germline. This CDR3 region has 11 residues. With V trimmed by 8 bases and J by 6 bases, 3 bases remained unmatched. CDR3 residues: CSKTGSGELFF. The CDR3 bases are TGCAGCAAGACAGGGTCCGGGGAGCTGTTTTTT.

This rearrangement joins TRBV6-6 to TRBJ2-7; D call uncertain. CDR1 and CDR2 from the germline V gene are MNHNY and SVGAGI (reference sequence). Trimming cost V 5 bases and J 3 bases, with 11 bases left between them. The CDR3 is 13 amino acids. The CDR3 DNA reads TGTGCCAGCAGTGAGACCCGGAACTACGAGCAGTACTTC. Translating it yields CASSETRNYEQYF.